This T cell receptor beta chain was sequenced during a study of blood T cells in healthy people across ages. Study results and limitations: Donors of long life had a larger count of naive CD4+ cells and greater diversity than aged donors.

Comments on this clonotype: Antigen specificity is unknown.

Using a J-beta primer mix together with a sample-barcoded 5' primer, a second PCR was run for roughly 6 to 12 cycles. All cDNA molecules were each tagged by a template-switch adaptor with 12 random nucleotides. TCRdb processed the 5' RACE reads anew with MiXCR; each CDR3 protein has one entry. The sample shows 2 million or so distinct CDR3 sequences, 49% of them seen only once. The authors drew approximately 9 milliliters of peripheral blood from each donor. RNA extraction gave at least 5.5 micrograms of total RNA per sample. The length of the CDR3 is 11 residues. V was shortened by 4 bases and J by 6 bases, with 4 bases between the two germline ends. Per germline, CDR1 MNHNS and CDR2 SASEGT.

Sequencing used blood. The chain links TRBV6-1 to TRBJ1-5, with D hard to call. This TCR came from a middle-aged woman in good health. As DNA, the CDR3 is TGTGCCAGCAGTGGTGCTCAGCCCCAGCATTTT. Its protein product is CASSGAQPQHF.